Sequencing of this TCR beta chain was carried out in a study of blood T cell repertoires in COVID-19. The overall study: Both acute and convalescent COVID-19 samples were obtained from the United States, Italy and Spain. Nucleic acid was either cDNA or gDNA, and it came from T cells, B-cell-depleted T cells, or PBMCs.

Per the authors' pipeline: Nucleated cell counts were estimated from reference gene primer amplification. TCRdb's table, derived via immunoSEQ multiplex PCR, lists solely in-frame clones and lacks some. D and trimming come from the DNA, and the V and J calls and clone size come from that table. The sample has tens of thousands of clones, around 72% seen once. V lost 4 bases and J lost 0, with 11 bases in between. The CDR3 is 15 amino acids. From germline, CDR1 is SGHDT and CDR2 YYEEEE. The J gene is TRBJ1-3, the V gene TRBV5-6; D not resolved. The clonotype was recovered from a woman aged 80 or older with acute or convalescent COVID-19. The sequencing input was peripheral blood. CDR3 in amino acids: CASSAPGFSGNTIYF. Here the CDR3 DNA reads TGTGCCAGCAGCGCCCCGGGGTTCTCTGGAAACACCATATATTTT.